This T cell receptor (beta chain) appears in the sequencing data of a study of blood T cell repertoires in COVID-19. The wider study: Sites across the United States, Italy and Spain contributed samples from acute and convalescent COVID-19.

The protocol was immunoSEQ multiplex PCR, while the TCRdb copy is restricted to in-frame clones and leaves out a portion. This sample has approximately 300,000 clones, with 88% found just once. With 3 bases removed from V and 0 bases from J, the gap between germline ends came to 12 bases. Germline V gene lookup returns CDR1 SGHRS and CDR2 YFSETQ. The CDR3 runs 15 residues. The specimen sequenced was peripheral blood. The chain combines TRBV5-1 with TRBJ1-1; the D gene is possibly TRBD1 (5 bases). The source of this sequence is a woman aged 45-65 years with active or convalescent COVID-19. CDR3 nucleotides: TGCGCCAGCAGCTCGGCCTTCAGGGTGAACACTGAAGCTTTCTTT. This sequence encodes CASSSAFRVNTEAFF.